This T cell receptor beta chain was obtained from a study of Graves' ophthalmopathy and Graves' hyperthyroidism. As for the study in general: At initial diagnosis, peripheral blood was obtained, and this preceded any treatment.

The CDR3 totals 12 residues. Germline values: CDR1 SQVTM, CDR2 ANQGSEA. The V end lost 8 bases, the J end lost 0 bases, and 10 bases lay between the germline ends. This clonotype was counted many times. Its matching antigen is unknown. Stable hyperthyroidism was defined by absence of ophthalmopathy within 18 months of follow-up. The evidence that diagnosis relied on was clinical symptoms, serum thyroxine, TRAb, thyroid ultrasound and orbital computed tomography. General study results and limits: In separating ophthalmopathy from stable hyperthyroidism, a 13-signature model achieved 85% to 90% sensitivity and 75% to 84% specificity.

Amplifying from RNA transcripts, the study obtained TCR beta CDR3 regions. After a first-round RT-PCR with HTBI primers, a second-round multiplex PCR was run. TCRdb redid the calling of the multiplex PCR reads with MiXCR, one entry per CDR3 protein. Found here are about 620,000 distinct CDR3 sequences, approximately 21% of them singletons; the top ten hold approximately 6.5%. This sequence joins TRBV29-1 and TRBJ1-1, with no clear D. The source is a woman in her late teens or twenties with stable Graves' hyperthyroidism. Some clones in this sample may be carry-over from other donors' samples. Sequencing was performed on peripheral blood. The CDR3 DNA follows: TGCAGCCTTTACACGGTGAACACTGAAGCTTTCTTT. Protein product: CSLYTVNTEAFF.